These 23 T cell receptor beta chains came from one sample sequenced in a study of tumor T cells in aggressive B-cell lymphoma. TCRdb keeps only in-frame clones here, not all; method: immunoSEQ multiplex PCR. The table records roughly 5,300 clones, over 75% of them present only once. The sample comprised tumor tissue. These receptor sequences come from an adult with diffuse large B cell lymphoma.

The V gene is TRBV5-6, the J gene TRBJ2-1, with TRBD2 matching over 11 bases. In germline, CDR1 is SGHDT, CDR2 YYEEEE. Trimming removed 2 bases from V and 10 bases from J; junction bases left unmatched: 5. This CDR3 is 14 amino acids long. CDR3 sequence (DNA): TGTGCCAGCAGCTTAACACTAGCGGGAGAGGAGCAGTTCTTC. This sequence encodes CASSLTLAGEEQFF.

The rearrangement uses TRBV9 and TRBJ1-2, with unresolved D. The CDR3 loop spans 12 amino acids. V was shortened by 5 bases and J by 1 base, with 6 bases between the two germline ends. Germline CDR1 SGDLS, CDR2 YYNGEE. This chain's CDR3 is CASRSGNYGYTF. In DNA form, the CDR3 reads TGTGCCAGCAGGAGCGGTAACTATGGCTACACCTTC.

This clone turned up a few times. The chain carries TRBV5-4 and TRBJ2-3; 7 positions agree with TRBD1. Trimming took 3 bases from V and 6 from J; bases not matched to a gene: 7. CDR1 and CDR2 from the germline V gene are SGHNT and YYREEE (reference sequence). This CDR3 region has 14 residues. CDR3 DNA: TGTGCCAGCAGCTCGGGACAGAATACGGATACGCAGTATTTT. The encoded protein is CASSSGQNTDTQYF.

The chain uses TRBV2 and TRBJ2-7; 9 bases fit TRBD1. CDR3 length equals 14 residues. CDR1 and CDR2 from the germline V gene are SNHLY and FYNNEI. V was pared by 7 bases and J by 3 bases, with 7 bases of the junction left unmatched. This CDR3 is CASTNRTGVYEQYF. CDR3 sequence (DNA): TGTGCCAGCACGAACAGGACAGGGGTCTACGAGCAGTACTTC.

The chain combines TRBV2 with TRBJ2-1; TRBD2 matches 7 bases. There are 14 residues in the CDR3. V was clipped by 5 bases and J by 2 bases; unmatched bases: 3. Germline V gene sequence: CDR1 SNHLY, CDR2 FYNNEI. DNA of the CDR3: TGTGCCAGCAGTACTAGCGCCGCCTACAATGAGCAGTTCTTC. Encoded protein: CASSTSAAYNEQFF. The full variable domain, in which reference TRBV2 and TRBJ2-1 provide the parts outside the CDR3, is EPEVTQTPSHQVTQMGQEVILRCVPISNHLYFYWYRQILGQKVEFLVSFYNNEISEKSEIFDDQFSVERPDGSNFTLKIRSTKLEDSAMYFCASSTSAAYNEQFFGPGTRLTVL.

The chain combines TRBV28 with TRBJ1-3; 7 bases agree with TRBD1. The V gene end was trimmed by 4 bases and the J gene end by 1 base; junction bases not matched to a gene: 7. The germline V gene encodes CDR1 MDHEN and CDR2 SYDVKM. The CDR3 extends over 16 amino acids. CDR3 region: CASSYETGWSGNTIYF. In nucleotides, the CDR3 is TGTGCCAGCAGTTACGAGACAGGGTGGTCTGGAAACACCATATATTTT.

This chain connects TRBV30 to TRBJ1-4, with D maybe TRBD1 (5 bases). V lost 3 bases to trimming and J lost 5 bases, with 13 bases between them. Germline assignment: CDR1 GTSNPN and CDR2 SVGIG (reference sequence). The CDR3 is 14 amino acids. CDR3 sequence reads: CAWSLRGANEKLFF. CDR3 sequence (DNA): TGTGCCTGGAGCCTAAGGGGCGCAAATGAAAAACTGTTTTTT. The full variable domain, with the rest looked up from reference TRBV30 and TRBJ1-4, is SQTIHQWPATLVQPVGSPLSLECTVEGTSNPNLYWYRQAAGRGLQLLFYSVGIGQISSEVPQNLSASRPQDRQFILSSKKLLLSDSGFYLCAWSLRGANEKLFFGSGTQLSVL.

The table lists this clone with a few counts. The rearrangement links TRBV4-2 to TRBJ1-2, with a tentative D call TRBD1 (5 bases). CDR1 is LGHNA and CDR2 is YNFKEQ in the germline V gene. CDR3 size: 13 residues. Between the trimmed V and J ends, which lost 2 bases and 8 bases, there was a span of 12 bases. CDR3 protein: CASSQTRVFGYTF. For the CDR3, the DNA is TGTGCCAGCAGCCAAACCAGGGTGTTCGGCTACACCTTC.

This chain joins TRBV27 and TRBJ2-5; D gene ambiguous. The CDR3 has 12 amino acids. Germline CDR1 is MNHEY and CDR2 is SMNVEV (reference sequence). The germline V and J ends were trimmed by 2 bases and 4 bases, with 5 bases remaining between them. CDR3 DNA: TGTGCCAGCAGTTTAATAGCAGAGACCCAGTACTTC. This sequence encodes CASSLIAETQYF.

The chain recombines TRBV5-6 with TRBJ2-5; no clear D gene. This CDR3 has 13 amino acids. With 2 bases removed from V and 1 base from J, the gap between germline ends came to 6 bases. In germline, CDR1 is SGHDT, CDR2 YYEEEE. In nucleotides, the CDR3 is TGTGCCAGCAGCTTTTTCTTCCAAGAGACCCAGTACTTC. Encoded protein: CASSFFFQETQYF.

V usage is TRBV5-6 and J usage is TRBJ1-4; maybe TRBD1 (5 bases). CDR1 SGHDT and CDR2 YYEEEE come from the germline V gene. The CDR3 sequence is 14 residues long. Trimming removed 4 bases from V and 7 bases from J, with 14 bases in between. This chain's CDR3 is CASSPGTAPEKLFF. CDR3 in DNA: TGTGCCAGCAGCCCCGGGACTGCCCCTGAAAAACTGTTTTTT.

This rearrangement joins TRBV6-5 to TRBJ1-2, with D possibly TRBD1 on 6 matching bases. This CDR3 has 13 amino acids. Between the trimmed V and J ends, which lost 6 bases and 4 bases, there was a span of 12 bases. Germline V lookup: CDR1 MNHEY, CDR2 SVGAGI. The CDR3 nucleotides are TGTGCCAGCAGGCTTACAGGGCTCTATGGCTACACCTTC. Protein: CASRLTGLYGYTF.

V gene TRBV6-6 combines with J gene TRBJ2-5, with D perhaps matching TRBD2 (7 bases). Germline V lookup: CDR1 MNHNY, CDR2 SVGAGI (reference sequence). The CDR3 totals 11 residues. Between the trimmed V and J ends, which lost 11 bases and 4 bases, there was a span of 11 bases. CDR3 residues: CAARGGETQYF. In DNA form, the CDR3 reads TGTGCCGCGAGGGGGGGAGAGACCCAGTACTTC.

A few counts support this clone. The chain combines TRBV6-5 with TRBJ1-2; TRBD1 agrees at 7 bases. V lost 7 bases, J lost 3 bases, and 8 bases stayed unmatched. CDR3 length equals 14 residues. The germline CDR1 and CDR2 sequences are MNHEY and SVGAGI. CDR3 in DNA: TGTGCCAGCAACCAAAGGGACAGAGACTATGGCTACACCTTC. Translated: CASNQRDRDYGYTF.

The genes are TRBV7-6 and TRBJ1-2; maybe TRBD1 (5 bases). CDR3 length: 14 residues. The V end lost 1 base, the J end lost 5 bases, and 11 bases lay between the germline ends. The V gene's germline CDR1 is SGHVS and CDR2 FNYEAQ. The CDR3 DNA follows: TGTGCCAGCAGCTTAGGCGGGGGATTGTATGGCTACACCTTC. Its translation: CASSLGGGLYGYTF.

This sequence joins TRBV13 and TRBJ2-5; 7 nucleotides line up with TRBD1. The CDR3 extends over 14 amino acids. The germline V gene has CDR1 PRHDT and CDR2 FYEKMQ (reference sequence). Unmatched junction bases numbered 1, after V lost 1 base and J lost 2 bases. The chain's CDR3 is CASSLDRGQETQYF. CDR3 DNA sequence: TGTGCCAGCAGCTTAGACAGGGGACAAGAGACCCAGTACTTC.

The chain couples TRBV11-2 to TRBJ1-1; possible D gene TRBD1, 5 bases. Germline values: CDR1 SGHAT, CDR2 FQNNGV. Trimming left V 2 bases short and J 5 bases short, with 9 bases between. The CDR3 is 13 amino acids. The CDR3 DNA reads as TGTGCCAGCAGCTTATGGGGGAGGACTGAAGCTTTCTTT. Translation: CASSLWGRTEAFF.

V gene TRBV29-1 combines with J gene TRBJ1-4, with 10 bases fitting TRBD1. The CDR3 extends over 17 amino acids. Per germline, CDR1 SQVTM and CDR2 ANQGSEA. V shed 1 base and J 3 bases; nucleotides not matched to a gene: 8. CDR3 loop: CSVEVDRGVMANEKLFF. For the CDR3, the DNA is TGCAGCGTTGAAGTGGACAGGGGGGTCATGGCTAATGAAAAACTGTTTTTT.

There are a few counts of this clone. The chain recombines TRBV27 with TRBJ2-7, with D possibly matching TRBD1 (5 bases). This CDR3 region has 13 residues. Germline loops: CDR1 MNHEY, CDR2 SMNVEV (reference sequence). Trimming removed 7 bases from V and 1 base from J, with 11 bases in between. The CDR3 DNA follows: TGTGCCAGCAATTCAGGGAAGTCCTACGAGCAGTACTTC. Protein product: CASNSGKSYEQYF.

The V call is TRBV7-9, the J call TRBJ2-7; 7 bases agree with TRBD1. In germline, CDR1 is SEHNR, CDR2 FQNEAQ (reference sequence). The CDR3 runs 15 residues. With 8 bases clipped from V and 1 base from J, the junction kept 11 bases outside the gene matches. CDR3 coding DNA: TGTGCCAGCCTCCTGACAGGGTCTAATTCCTACGAGCAGTACTTC. Translating it yields CASLLTGSNSYEQYF.

The V and J genes are TRBV6-1 and TRBJ1-5; D is ambiguous. This CDR3 has 13 residues. CDR1 is MNHNS, CDR2 SASEGT, per germline. V lost 5 bases and J 11 bases, leaving 16 bases between the germline ends. The CDR3 reads CASSSLPRAAQHF. The CDR3 coding sequence is TGTGCCAGCAGTTCCCTACCTCGTGCGGCCCAGCATTTT.

J is TRBJ1-5 and V is TRBV21-1; TRBD1, the table's D call, lacks a check against the DNA. TRBV21-1 is labeled a pseudogene. The CDR3 runs to 13 residues. As DNA, the CDR3 is TGTGCCAGGTCCCGGGACAGGAATCAGCCCCAGCATTTT. It codes for CARSRDRNQPQHF.

J is TRBJ2-5 and V is TRBV4-1, with 8 bases lining up with TRBD1. The CDR3 contains 14 residues. The junction had 6 bases not matched to a gene; V was cut back by 4 bases and J by 5 bases. Germline CDR1 is MGHRA and CDR2 is YSYEKL. CDR3 in amino acids: CASSLGQGGETQYF. The CDR3 DNA reads as TGCGCCAGCAGCCTCGGACAGGGCGGGGAGACCCAGTACTTC.